The 32 T cell receptor beta chains given below trace back to one sample, sequenced in a study of blood T cell repertoires in COVID-19. Sequenced by immunoSEQ multiplex PCR; TCRdb stores in-frame clones only, minus some. Among around 100,000 clones, about nine tenths were seen once, and the ten largest hold about 4.8%. The specimen was peripheral blood. Receptors originate from a woman aged 45-65 years with acute or convalescent COVID-19.

V is TRBV28 and J is TRBJ1-1, with D possibly TRBD1 on 5 matching bases. Trimming removed 6 bases from V and 0 bases from J, with 11 bases in between. The CDR3 sequence is 14 residues long. The germline gives CDR1 MDHEN, CDR2 SYDVKM. As DNA, the CDR3 is TGTGCCAGCAGGCCCACAGGATTGAACACTGAAGCTTTCTTT. Amino acids: CASRPTGLNTEAFF.

This clone was detected only once. This rearrangement joins TRBV6-4 to TRBJ1-6; no clear D gene. Trimming took 3 bases from V and 9 from J, leaving 9 bases between them. This CDR3 has 13 residues. Germline CDR1 reads MRHNA; CDR2 reads SNTAGT. CDR3 DNA sequence: TGTGCCAGCAGTGAACTTTTCGGTTCACCCCTCCACTTT. Protein product: CASSELFGSPLHF.

The genes are TRBV2 and TRBJ2-7; a weak D match, TRBD2 (6 bases). Trimming left V 8 bases short and J 3 bases short, with 17 bases between. The CDR3 is made up of 14 amino acids. Germline CDR1 SNHLY, CDR2 FYNNEI. The CDR3 is CASSTRDSGYEQYF. The DNA of the CDR3 is TGTGCCAGCTCAACCCGGGACTCAGGCTACGAGCAGTACTTC.

The chain employs TRBV6-5 and TRBJ2-4, with D tentatively TRBD1 (5 bases). This CDR3 has 16 amino acids. From germline, CDR1 is MNHEY and CDR2 SVGAGI. The V gene lost 2 bases and the J gene lost 0 bases, with 11 bases spanning the gap. The CDR3 is CASSYDETVAKNIQYF. The CDR3 DNA reads as TGTGCCAGCAGTTACGACGAGACAGTAGCCAAAAACATTCAGTACTTC.

In DNA, the CDR3 is TGTGCCAGCAGCGGAGGCGCGGGGCCGGTAGATACGCAGTATTTT. Protein sequence: CASSGGAGPVDTQYF. V gene TRBV9 combines with J gene TRBJ2-3, with D possibly TRBD2 on 6 matching bases. The CDR3 consists of 15 residues. The V end lost 3 bases, the J end lost 5 bases, and 16 bases lay between the germline ends. Germline lookup yields CDR1 SGDLS and CDR2 YYNGEE. The entire variable domain, with the rest obtained from reference TRBV9 and TRBJ2-3, is as follows: DSGVTQTPKHLITATGQRVTLRCSPRSGDLSVYWYQQSLDQGLQFLIQYYNGEERAKGNILERFSAQQFPDLHSELNLSSLELGDSALYFCASSGGAGPVDTQYFGPGTRLTVL.

The chain links TRBV11-2 to TRBJ1-6, with 7 bases fitting TRBD1. Germline V gene lookup returns CDR1 SGHAT and CDR2 FQNNGV. J was trimmed by 9 bases and V by 5 bases; bases with no gene match: 10. The CDR3 is made up of 15 amino acids. The CDR3 DNA reads TGTGCCAGCAGCCCTCTAACAGGGGACGGTTCACCCCTCCACTTT. Amino acids: CASSPLTGDGSPLHF.

The chain is built from TRBV2 and TRBJ2-2; no firm D call. The CDR3 contains 14 residues. Germline V gene sequence: CDR1 SNHLY, CDR2 FYNNEI. V was clipped by 7 bases and J by 5 bases, with 14 bases between them. As DNA, the CDR3 is TGTGCCAGCATAGAGCTTCATAGAACCGGGGAGCTGTTTTTT. It is translated as CASIELHRTGELFF.

The chain is built from TRBV19 and TRBJ1-4; the D gene is possibly TRBD1 (6 bases). V lost 5 bases and J 0 bases, leaving 16 bases between the germline ends. Germline values: CDR1 LNHDA, CDR2 SQIVND (reference sequence). This CDR3 has 17 amino acids. The CDR3 bases are TGTGCCAGTAGTTTCACGACAGGCCGAGCAACTAATGAAAAACTGTTTTTT. This codes for CASSFTTGRATNEKLFF.

V is TRBV15 and J is TRBJ2-1; tentative D call: TRBD1 (6 bases). Between the trimmed V and J ends, which lost 0 bases and 1 base, there was a span of 10 bases. Germline V lookup: CDR1 LNHNV, CDR2 YYDKDF (reference sequence). The CDR3 consists of 16 residues. CDR3 amino acids: CATSRDGGQSYNEQFF. CDR3 bases: TGTGCCACCAGCAGAGATGGGGGCCAATCCTACAATGAGCAGTTCTTC.

The chain couples TRBV7-8 to TRBJ2-2, with TRBD2 matching over 13 bases. Germline V gives CDR1 SGHVS, CDR2 FQNEAQ. J gave up 1 base and V 5 bases, and 7 bases lay outside the gene matches. The CDR3 totals 18 residues. This CDR3 reads CASSPRTSGSWNTGELFF. The CDR3 DNA follows: TGTGCCAGCAGCCCGAGGACTAGCGGGAGTTGGAACACCGGGGAGCTGTTTTTT.

V is TRBV28 and J is TRBJ2-7, with TRBD2 identical over 12 bases. Germline lookup yields CDR1 MDHEN and CDR2 SYDVKM. The CDR3 totals 15 residues. V was pared by 4 bases and J by 3 bases, with 4 bases of the junction left unmatched. CDR3 nucleotide sequence: TGTGCCAGCAGTTCTCCGACTAGCGGGAGCTACGAGCAGTACTTC. This gives the protein CASSSPTSGSYEQYF.

The CDR3 is CASSLTGVGQPQHF. The CDR3 DNA is TGTGCCAGCAGTCTCACAGGGGTCGGTCAGCCCCAGCATTTT. The chain uses TRBV2 and TRBJ1-5, with 7 nucleotides matching TRBD1. Germline assignment: CDR1 SNHLY and CDR2 FYNNEI. V lost 5 bases to trimming and J lost 6 bases; unmatched junction nucleotides: 7. The CDR3 has 14 amino acids.

This clone has a handful of counts. The genes are TRBV7-9 and TRBJ1-4, with 9 bases lining up with TRBD1. CDR1 and CDR2 from the germline V gene are SEHNR and FQNEAQ (reference sequence). Trimming took 4 bases from V and 2 from J; bases not matched to a gene: 8. The CDR3 extends over 17 amino acids. The CDR3 region is CASSSGQGRSTNEKLFF. The CDR3, as DNA: TGTGCCAGCAGCTCGGGACAGGGTAGAAGCACTAATGAAAAACTGTTTTTT. The variable domain in full, completed from reference TRBV7-9 and TRBJ1-4, reads DTGVSQNPRHKITKRGQNVTFRCDPISEHNRLYWYRQTLGQGPEFLTYFQNEAQLEKSRLLSDRFSAERPKGSFSTLEIQRTEQGDSAMYLCASSSGQGRSTNEKLFFGSGTQLSVL.

The chain carries TRBV27 and TRBJ2-3; possibly TRBD2 for D (5 bases). The CDR3 covers 13 residues. Germline-derived CDR1 and CDR2 are MNHEY and SMNVEV (reference sequence). Trimming stripped 2 bases from V and 5 bases from J, with 8 bases between. The CDR3 is CASSLIRGDTQYF. As DNA, the CDR3 is TGTGCCAGCAGTTTAATTCGGGGAGATACGCAGTATTTT.

This chain uses TRBV27 with TRBJ2-7; D is possibly TRBD1 (5 bases). This CDR3 is built from 18 residues. Germline V gives CDR1 MNHEY, CDR2 SMNVEV (reference sequence). Trimming left V 6 bases short and J 2 bases short, with 26 bases between. CDR3 in DNA: TGTGCCAGCAGCCGAGATTACTCCGGACACGGCAAAACCTACGAGCAGTACTTC. Translating gives CASSRDYSGHGKTYEQYF.

CDR3 coding DNA: TGTGCCAGCAGCTTCGGTAGCGGTTGGAACACCGGGGAGCTGTTTTTT. Its translation is CASSFGSGWNTGELFF. The V and J genes are TRBV7-8 and TRBJ2-2; maybe TRBD2 (6 bases). Looked up from germline, CDR1 is SGHVS and CDR2 is FQNEAQ. Trimming cost V 3 bases and J 1 base, with 12 bases left between them. CDR3 length: 16 amino acids.

This clone was detected once. The V gene is TRBV5-4, the J gene TRBJ2-3; D call uncertain. CDR3 length: 12 amino acids. CDR1 is SGHNT, CDR2 YYREEE, per germline (reference sequence). V was shortened by 2 bases and J by 4 bases, with 5 bases between the two germline ends. The CDR3: CASSFRSDTQYF. CDR3 sequence (DNA): TGTGCCAGCAGCTTCAGGTCAGATACGCAGTATTTT.

The chain is built from TRBV11-2 and TRBJ1-3; D gene uncertain. This CDR3 is built from 12 residues. The V gene's germline CDR1 is SGHAT and CDR2 FQNNGV. Trimming pared 5 bases from V and 8 bases from J, leaving 10 bases between. CDR3 protein: CASSPRGDTIYF. CDR3 nucleotide sequence: TGTGCCAGCAGCCCCCGGGGAGACACCATATATTTT.

The rearrangement uses TRBV27 and TRBJ2-2; possibly TRBD2 for D (5 bases). V lost 5 bases, J lost 4 bases, and 20 bases lay in between. The CDR3 is made up of 17 amino acids. The V gene's germline CDR1 is MNHEY and CDR2 SMNVEV (reference sequence). The CDR3 sequence is CASSLTLRGISTGELFF. The CDR3 nucleotides are TGTGCCAGCAGTCTCACCCTCCGGGGAATTAGCACCGGGGAGCTGTTTTTT.

This clone occurred a few times. The rearrangement links TRBV10-3 to TRBJ1-2; D is perhaps TRBD1 (5 bases). Trimming removed 6 bases from V and 4 bases from J, with 15 bases in between. The germline V gene has CDR1 ENHRY and CDR2 SYGVKD. This CDR3 has 14 amino acids. CDR3 bases: TGTGCCATCAGAGGGACTCTTGGGGGCTATGGCTACACCTTC. Translating gives CAIRGTLGGYGYTF.

As to this clone: Other DNA sequences in this specimen translate into the identical CDR3. The chain recombines TRBV7-2 with TRBJ2-1; TRBD1 agrees at 11 bases. Germline values: CDR1 SGHTA, CDR2 FQGNSA. V was pared by 4 bases and J by 4 bases, with 3 bases of the junction left unmatched. The CDR3 loop spans 15 amino acids. CDR3 nucleotides: TGTGCCAGCAGCTCGGACAGGGGGCTATACAATGAGCAGTTCTTC. It specifies CASSSDRGLYNEQFF.

This sequence joins TRBV13 and TRBJ1-1; 9 bases align to TRBD1. The CDR3 runs to 15 residues. CDR1 is PRHDT, CDR2 FYEKMQ, per germline (reference sequence). With V trimmed by 6 bases and J by 3 bases, 8 bases remained unmatched. The CDR3 reads CASSPMGQGDTEAFF. The DNA of the CDR3 is TGTGCCAGCAGTCCGATGGGACAGGGAGACACTGAAGCTTTCTTT.

The rearrangement links TRBV19 to TRBJ2-2, with D perhaps TRBD1 (6 bases). The V gene's germline CDR1 is LNHDA and CDR2 SQIVND (reference sequence). This CDR3 region has 20 residues. The germline V and J ends were trimmed by 6 bases and 1 base, with 27 bases remaining between them. The CDR3 nucleotides read TGTGCCAGTAGCGCCACATCACGGGTTCGACAGGCGATGAACACCGGGGAGCTGTTTTTT. Its protein is CASSATSRVRQAMNTGELFF.

This chain connects TRBV3-1 (or the pseudogene TRBV3-2) to TRBJ1-4, with D possibly matching TRBD1 (5 bases). The germline CDR1 and CDR2 sequences are LGHDT and YNNKEL (reference sequence). The CDR3 loop spans 15 amino acids. V was pared by 1 base and J by 3 bases, with 9 bases between. The CDR3 spells CASSQASGPNEKLFF. The CDR3 bases are TGTGCCAGCAGCCAAGCGTCAGGGCCTAATGAAAAACTGTTTTTT.

This clone was detected once. The chain is built from TRBV6-6 and TRBJ2-3, with D tentatively TRBD2 (5 bases). Per germline, CDR1 MNHNY and CDR2 SVGAGI (reference sequence). V lost 2 bases and J 4 bases, leaving 13 bases between the germline ends. The CDR3 length is 15 residues. The CDR3 protein is CASSYNRGLSDTQYF. CDR3 nucleotides: TGTGCCAGCAGTTACAATCGAGGGCTATCAGATACGCAGTATTTT.

This clone was seen only once. V usage is TRBV4-3 and J usage is TRBJ1-6; 10 bases are a match to TRBD1. Germline-derived CDR1 and CDR2 are LGHNA and YSLEER. This CDR3 has 15 amino acids. J lost 7 bases, V lost 3 bases, and 3 bases had no gene match. The CDR3 coding sequence is TGCGCCAGCAGCCATGGGGGACAGGGGAATTCACCCCTCCACTTT. It is translated as CASSHGGQGNSPLHF.

The CDR3 DNA reads TGTGCCAGCAGTTTTCTAGCGGGAGATTTCAGTGAGCAGTTCTTC. This sequence encodes CASSFLAGDFSEQFF. The chain recombines TRBV6-5 with TRBJ2-1; the match to TRBD2 covers 10 bases. Germline V lookup: CDR1 MNHEY, CDR2 SVGAGI. V was clipped by 4 bases and J by 9 bases; unmatched bases: 9. The CDR3 covers 15 residues.

J is TRBJ1-1 and V is TRBV18, with D possibly being TRBD1 (6 bases). V shed 6 bases and J shed 0 bases, with 8 bases lying between them. Germline CDR1 and CDR2: KGHSH and LQKENI. The CDR3 totals 13 residues. The CDR3 region has the DNA TGTGCCAGCTCGGCAGGGGTGAACACTGAAGCTTTCTTT. Residues: CASSAGVNTEAFF.

This chain links TRBV3-1 (or the pseudogene TRBV3-2) with TRBJ2-7; a weak D match, TRBD1 (5 bases). The CDR3 covers 15 residues. From germline, CDR1 is LGHDT and CDR2 YNNKEL (reference sequence). V lost 8 bases and J 0 bases, leaving 17 bases between the germline ends. CDR3 sequence: CASALGVDTSYEQYF. The CDR3 nucleotides are TGTGCCAGCGCCTTAGGGGTGGACACCTCCTACGAGCAGTACTTC.

The rearrangement links TRBV6-1 to TRBJ1-3, with D possibly being TRBD1 (6 bases). There are 14 residues in the CDR3. Germline V lookup: CDR1 MNHNS, CDR2 SASEGT. Between the trimmed V and J ends, which lost 3 bases and 4 bases, there was a span of 10 bases. DNA of the CDR3: TGTGCCAGCAGTGACCCCACAGGGGGAAACACCATATATTTT. It specifies CASSDPTGGNTIYF.

The chain is built from TRBV27 and TRBJ2-4; D may be TRBD2 (6 bases). The V end lost 0 bases, the J end lost 6 bases, and 12 bases lay between the germline ends. The germline CDR1 and CDR2 sequences are MNHEY and SMNVEV (reference sequence). This CDR3 is built from 15 residues. CDR3 in amino acids: CASSLSVEGSNIQYF. For the CDR3, the DNA is TGTGCCAGCAGTTTATCCGTGGAGGGGTCAAACATTCAGTACTTC.

The V gene is TRBV11-2, the J gene TRBJ2-1; D not certain. The CDR3 has 15 residues. Trimming took off 5 bases at V and 4 bases at J, with 15 bases between the two ends. The germline V gene has CDR1 SGHAT and CDR2 FQNNGV. The CDR3 DNA follows: TGTGCCAGCAGCCATGATATTACACAGTACAATGAGCAGTTCTTC. This encodes CASSHDITQYNEQFF.